The clone carrying this T cell receptor (beta chain) was seen repeatedly, ten times or more. In TCRdb, the 5' RACE reads were re-called with MiXCR into one record per CDR3 protein. The sample consists of 50,000 to 55,000 distinct CDR3 sequences, more than 3.5% of them appearing once. This specimen comes from a study of neurological immune-mediated disorders. V trimming: 5 bases; J trimming: 4 bases; junction bases outside the gene matches: 11. This CDR3 comprises 16 residues. Germline V lookup: CDR1 SGHVS, CDR2 FQNEAQ. This TCR came from a man in his 60s with multiple sclerosis. This chain uses TRBV7-8 with TRBJ1-5, with 7 bases matching TRBD1. Sequences were obtained from PBMCs. The CDR3 spells CASSPTVGDRNQPQHF. CDR3 sequence (DNA): TGTGCCAGCAGCCCAACGGTGGGGGACAGAAATCAGCCCCAGCATTTT.